The rows below give T cell receptor beta chains drawn from one sample of a study of response to subunit inactivated influenza vaccine. TCRdb reprocessed the RT-PCR reads with MiXCR, giving one entry per CDR3 protein. The table includes 250,000 to 350,000 distinct CDR3 sequences, about 20% detected once. This sample comprised PBMCs from blood, obtained 21 months after vaccination. These receptors were taken from a man aged 50 to 75 who received an inactivated influenza vaccine. The CDR3 runs from the conserved cysteine through the conserved F or W. D genes are given only for firm matches. Part of the rows lack a size; the others show once, few, many or a class for expanded clones.

-	TRBD1	TRBJ1-2	TRBV6-2/TRBV6-3	TGTGCCAGCAGCCGTCACAGGGGAGACTATGGCTACACCTTC	CASSRHRGDYGYTF
many	-	TRBJ1-1	TRBV20-1	TGCAGTGCTAGCTTCGGCGGGGGCAACACTGAAGCTTTCTTT	CSASFGGGNTEAFF
-	TRBD2	TRBJ2-3	TRBV7-2	TGTGCCAGCAGCTTAAGGCCGACTAGCGGGCGCACAGATACGCAGTATTTT	CASSLRPTSGRTDTQYF
few	-	TRBJ2-6	TRBV27	TGTGCCAGCAGTTTATTAGTCTCTGGGGCCAACGTCCTGACTTTC	CASSLLVSGANVLTF
many	-	TRBJ1-3	TRBV20-1	TGCAGTGCTAGAGAGGGGCCGGGAAACACCATATATTTT	CSAREGPGNTIYF
few	TRBD1	TRBJ1-4	TRBV4-3	TGCGCCAGCAGCCGAGACACAGGGGGCGCGTATGAAAAACTGTTTTTT	CASSRDTGGAYEKLFF
-	-	TRBJ1-1	TRBV6-2/TRBV6-3	TGTGCCAGCAGTTACTCGAGATCGATCGATTGGACTGAAGCTTTCTTT	CASSYSRSIDWTEAFF
few	-	TRBJ1-5	TRBV7-9	TGTGCCAGCAGCTTTGGCGCGGGTCAGCCCCAGCATTTT	CASSFGAGQPQHF
many	-	TRBJ1-4	TRBV19	TGTGCCAGTAGTTGGACGGGAAATGAAAAACTGTTTTTT	CASSWTGNEKLFF
many	-	TRBJ1-1	TRBV9	TGTGCCAGCAGCGACGGACCTAGACAGTTCCCTGAAGCTTTCTTT	CASSDGPRQFPEAFF
-	-	TRBJ1-2	TRBV7-2	TGTGCCAGCAGCTTAACAGGGAGGGACTATGGCTACACCTTC	CASSLTGRDYGYTF
few	-	TRBJ1-3	TRBV6-5	TGTGCCAGCAGTTACTCGAGGGGTCAGCTCTCTGGAAACACCATATATTTT	CASSYSRGQLSGNTIYF
few	-	TRBJ1-2	TRBV7-9	TGTGCCAGCAGTCGGGACGTCTATGGCTACACCTTC	CASSRDVYGYTF
few	-	TRBJ1-2	TRBV3-1	TGTGCCAGCAGCCAGATACGGGACACATACCATGGCTACACCTTC	CASSQIRDTYHGYTF
-	TRBD2	TRBJ2-3	TRBV5-1	TGCGCCAGCTCGTGGGAGCGGGGAGATACGCAGTATTTT	CASSWERGDTQYF
few	-	TRBJ1-2	TRBV5-1	TGCGCCAGCAGCTTTGATTCTGACTATGGCTACACCTTC	CASSFDSDYGYTF
-	-	TRBJ1-4	TRBV20-1	TGCAGTGCTATGATTGGGTCAACTAATGAAAAACTGTTTTTT	CSAMIGSTNEKLFF
-	TRBD1	TRBJ2-1	TRBV7-9	TGTGCCAGCAGCCCTCGGGGACAGACCTTGAATGATGAGCAGTTCTTC	CASSPRGQTLNDEQFF
-	-	TRBJ1-1	TRBV5-1	TGCGCCAGCAGCTCGGGGGGAGACACTGAAGCTTTCTTT	CASSSGGDTEAFF
-	-	TRBJ1-2	TRBV7-2	TGTGCCAGCAGCACAGGGCCAGGGAGTTCTAACTATGGCTACACCTTC	CASSTGPGSSNYGYTF
-	-	TRBJ2-7	TRBV20-1	TGCAGTGCTAGAGAGGCAACCTACGAGCAGTACTTC	CSAREATYEQYF
-	-	TRBJ1-3	TRBV7-2	TGTGCCAGCAGCTTAGCGATAGGACAGAGAAACACCATATATTTT	CASSLAIGQRNTIYF
-	-	TRBJ1-5	TRBV6-1	TGTGCCAGCAGCCTAGACGGGGTAATGTATTCGCCCCAGCATTTT	CASSLDGVMYSPQHF
few	-	TRBJ2-3	TRBV29-1	TGCAGCGTTCTTAGGACTAACACAGATACGCAGTATTTT	CSVLRTNTDTQYF
few	TRBD1	TRBJ1-1	TRBV20-1	TGCAGTGCTGAAGACAGGGTGAACACTGAAGCTTTCTTT	CSAEDRVNTEAFF
few	-	TRBJ1-4	TRBV20-1	TGCAGTGCTAGGTCACCTGCAACTAATGAAAAACTGTTTTTT	CSARSPATNEKLFF
-	TRBD1	TRBJ2-2	TRBV5-5	TGTGCCAGCAGCTGGGAAGGACAGGCGAACACCGGGGAGCTGTTTTTT	CASSWEGQANTGELFF
few	-	TRBJ2-7	TRBV4-2	TGTGCCAGCAGCCAAGACAGCAACATCTACGAGCAGTACTTC	CASSQDSNIYEQYF
few	TRBD1	TRBJ1-3	TRBV4-2	TGTGCCAGCAGCCAAGATCAAGGGGGACCCTTCGTCTCCGGCAGGGGGGGTGGAAACACCATATATTTT	CASSQDQGGPFVSGRGGGNTIYF
-	-	TRBJ2-3	TRBV20-1	TGCAGTGCTAGAGTGGCAGCGTCGGGCGCAGATACGCAGTATTTT	CSARVAASGADTQYF
-	-	TRBJ1-1	TRBV20-1	TGCAGTGCTAGTTCAAGAATAACTGGGAACACTGAAGCTTTCTTT	CSASSRITGNTEAFF
few	-	TRBJ2-3	TRBV7-2	TGTGCCAGCAGCTTATTCGGGTCAGCAGTTTCATTGGATACGCAGTATTTT	CASSLFGSAVSLDTQYF
few	-	TRBJ2-7	TRBV12-3/TRBV12-4	TGTGCCAGCAGTTCAGGGGACTCCTACGAGCAGTACTTC	CASSSGDSYEQYF
-	TRBD1	TRBJ2-7	TRBV5-1	TGCGCCAGCAGCTTCAGGGGGCGCACCTACGAGCAGTACTTC	CASSFRGRTYEQYF
-	-	TRBJ1-1	TRBV5-1	TGCGCCAGCAGCTTAGGGACACTTCAAACTGAAGCTTTCTTT	CASSLGTLQTEAFF
few	-	TRBJ1-1	TRBV24-1	TGTGCCACCAGTGACTCGAAGAAGATGAACACTGAAGCTTTCTTT	CATSDSKKMNTEAFF
-	-	TRBJ1-6	TRBV7-6	TGTGCCAGCAGTTCCCCCACGGGACCCTATAATTCACCCCTCCACTTT	CASSSPTGPYNSPLHF
few	-	TRBJ2-7	TRBV5-1	TGCGCCAGCAGCTTGGTAGGCGGCTCCTACGAGCAGTACTTC	CASSLVGGSYEQYF
many	TRBD1	TRBJ1-2	TRBV5-1	TGCGCCAGCAGCTTGGGTGACAGGGGACATGGCTACACCTTC	CASSLGDRGHGYTF
-	-	TRBJ2-7	TRBV20-1	TGCAGTGCTACGCGCTCTGGGGGGAAGAACGAGCAGTACTTC	CSATRSGGKNEQYF
few	-	TRBJ2-1	TRBV2	TGTGCCAGCAGTGCTGGACACGGACAGTACAATGAGCAGTTCTTC	CASSAGHGQYNEQFF
few	-	TRBJ1-6	TRBV7-2	TGTGCCAGCAGCTTAGCGTATCACAGCAATTCACCCCTCCACTTT	CASSLAYHSNSPLHF
few	TRBD2	TRBJ2-7	TRBV11-2	TGTGCCAGCAGCTCTAAGGTCCTAGCGGGATACCAGTCCTACGAGCAGTACTTC	CASSSKVLAGYQSYEQYF
-	TRBD1	TRBJ1-2	TRBV12-3/TRBV12-4	TGTGCCAGCACCCCAGGGGGCCGCGCTGGCTACACCTTC	CASTPGGRAGYTF
-	-	TRBJ2-5	TRBV20-1	TGCAGTGCCGGCCCGGGACTCCAAGAGACCCAGTACTTC	CSAGPGLQETQYF
-	TRBD1	TRBJ2-1	TRBV7-2	TGTGCCAGCAGCTTAGGGGACAGTTTCGAATACAATGAGCAGTTCTTC	CASSLGDSFEYNEQFF
few	-	TRBJ1-2	TRBV3-1	TGTGCCAGCAGCCAGCGGGAAGACTATGGCTACACCTTC	CASSQREDYGYTF
few	TRBD1	TRBJ1-4	TRBV29-1	TGCAGCGGGACAGGGGGTGAAAAACTGTTTTTT	CSGTGGEKLFF
few	-	TRBJ1-5	TRBV12-3/TRBV12-4	TGTGCCAGCAGTTTAGGGGGCGTGGAACAGCCCCAGCATTTT	CASSLGGVEQPQHF
few	-	TRBJ2-1	TRBV20-1	TGCAGTGCTAGGCCGAGCAATGAGCAGTTCTTC	CSARPSNEQFF
-	-	TRBJ1-1	TRBV9	TGTGCCAGCAGCGTAGCAATTCAGGGGCACACTGAAGCTTTCTTT	CASSVAIQGHTEAFF
-	-	TRBJ2-2	TRBV24-1	TGTGCCACCAGTGATCATGAGCGAGGCGGGGAGCTGTTTTTT	CATSDHERGGELFF
few	-	TRBJ2-7	TRBV10-2	TGCGCCAGCAGTCACGACCGACCAACCTACTACGAGCAGTACTTC	CASSHDRPTYYEQYF
-	-	TRBJ2-5	TRBV7-9	TGTGCCAGCAGCCCAGGGTTTTCCAAAGAGACCCAGTACTTC	CASSPGFSKETQYF
few	-	TRBJ1-6	TRBV28	TGTGCCAGCAGAGGGGTTCAGGGTAATTCACCCCTCCACTTT	CASRGVQGNSPLHF
once	-	TRBJ2-7	TRBV21-1	TGTGCCAGCAGCAAAGGGCAATGCGAGCAGTACTTC	CASSKGQCEQYF